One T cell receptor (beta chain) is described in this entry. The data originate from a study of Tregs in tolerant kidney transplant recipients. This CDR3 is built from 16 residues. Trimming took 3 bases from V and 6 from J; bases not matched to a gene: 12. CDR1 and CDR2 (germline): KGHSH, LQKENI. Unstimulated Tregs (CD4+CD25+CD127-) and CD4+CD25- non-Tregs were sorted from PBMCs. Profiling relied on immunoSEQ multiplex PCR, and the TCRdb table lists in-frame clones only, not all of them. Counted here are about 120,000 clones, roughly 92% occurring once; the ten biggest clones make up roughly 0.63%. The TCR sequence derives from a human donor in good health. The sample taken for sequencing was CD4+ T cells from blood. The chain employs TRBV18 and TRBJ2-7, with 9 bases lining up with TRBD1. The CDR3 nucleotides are TGTGCCAGCTCACCTAACCTCCCGGGACAGGGTGGCGAGCAGTACTTC. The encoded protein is CASSPNLPGQGGEQYF.